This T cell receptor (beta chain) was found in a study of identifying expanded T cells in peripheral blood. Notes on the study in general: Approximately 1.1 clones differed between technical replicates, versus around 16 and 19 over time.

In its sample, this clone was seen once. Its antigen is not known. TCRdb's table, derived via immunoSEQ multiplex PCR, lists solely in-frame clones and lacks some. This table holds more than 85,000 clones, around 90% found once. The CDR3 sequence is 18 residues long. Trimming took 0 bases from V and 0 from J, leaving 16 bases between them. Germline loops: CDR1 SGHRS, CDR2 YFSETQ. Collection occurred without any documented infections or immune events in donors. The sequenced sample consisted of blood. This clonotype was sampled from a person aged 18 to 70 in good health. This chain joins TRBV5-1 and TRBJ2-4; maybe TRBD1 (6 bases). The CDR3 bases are TGCGCCAGCAGCTTGGACGAAGGTACAGGGATAGCCAAAAACATTCAGTACTTC. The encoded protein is CASSLDEGTGIAKNIQYF.